The source of this T cell receptor beta chain is a study of metastatic and nonmetastatic thyroid tumors. In the study overall: For malignant and benign thyroid patients, tumor or nodule tissue and blood were the sources whose repertoires were compared.

As for this clone: Its antigen remains unknown. A read error may explain this, as a much larger clone is one base away. Other nucleotide sequences from this sample produce the same CDR3.

Thyroid surgery was preceded by no treatment in any patient. Germline V gene sequence: CDR1 MDHEN, CDR2 SYDVKM. V shed 7 bases and J shed 0 bases, with 12 bases lying between them. The CDR3 loop spans 15 amino acids. Broader study findings: The reported finding was significantly higher TCR beta diversity in malignant thyroid tumors relative to benign nodules, in blood and tumor.

As handled by the study authors: Clinicopathological groups of papillary thyroid cancer showed CDR3 differences that were used to build a distant-metastasis classifier. Through MiXCR, TCRdb re-clonotyped the PCR reads. For this entry, the V and J calls and clone size follow TCRdb and not the study's own pipeline. Of under 30,000 clones in the sample, roughly 4% were seen once. The chain recombines TRBV28 with TRBJ1-4, with D perhaps TRBD1 (5 bases). The sequence derives from a female donor with papillary thyroid cancer or a benign thyroid nodule (not recorded which). Some clones in this sample may be carry-over from other donors' samples. Sequencing was performed on blood. The CDR3 loop reads CASTPWGSTNEKLFF. CDR3 in DNA: TGTGCCAGCACTCCTTGGGGCTCAACTAATGAAAAACTGTTTTTT.